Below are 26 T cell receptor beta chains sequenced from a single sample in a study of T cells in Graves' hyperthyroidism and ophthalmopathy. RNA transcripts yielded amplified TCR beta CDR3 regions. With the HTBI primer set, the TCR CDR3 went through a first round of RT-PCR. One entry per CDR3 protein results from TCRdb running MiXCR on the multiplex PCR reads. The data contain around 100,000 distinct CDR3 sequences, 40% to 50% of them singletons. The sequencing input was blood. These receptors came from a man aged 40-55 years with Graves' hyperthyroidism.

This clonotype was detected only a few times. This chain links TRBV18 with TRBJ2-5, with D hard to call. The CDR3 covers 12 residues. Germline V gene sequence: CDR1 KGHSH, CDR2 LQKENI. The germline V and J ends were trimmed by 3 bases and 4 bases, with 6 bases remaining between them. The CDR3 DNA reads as TGTGCCAGCTCACCGGACGGAGAGACCCAGTACTTC. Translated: CASSPDGETQYF.

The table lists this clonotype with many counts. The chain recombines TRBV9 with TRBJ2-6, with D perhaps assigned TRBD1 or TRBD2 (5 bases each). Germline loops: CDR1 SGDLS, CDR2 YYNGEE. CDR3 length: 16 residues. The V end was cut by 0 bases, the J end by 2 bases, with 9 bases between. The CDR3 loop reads CASSVDGAAGANVLTF. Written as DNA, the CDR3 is TGTGCCAGCAGCGTAGACGGGGCAGCTGGGGCCAACGTCCTGACTTTC.

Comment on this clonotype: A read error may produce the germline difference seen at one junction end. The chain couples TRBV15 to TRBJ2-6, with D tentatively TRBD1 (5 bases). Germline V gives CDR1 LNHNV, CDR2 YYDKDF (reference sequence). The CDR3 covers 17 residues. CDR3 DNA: TGTGCCACCAGCATACCAGGGTGGAGCTCTGGGGCCATCGTCCTGACTTTC. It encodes CATSIPGWSSGAIVLTF.

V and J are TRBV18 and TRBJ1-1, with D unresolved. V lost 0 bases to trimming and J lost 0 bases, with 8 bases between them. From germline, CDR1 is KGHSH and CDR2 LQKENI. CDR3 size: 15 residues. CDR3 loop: CASSPPVVVNTEAFF. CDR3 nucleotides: TGTGCCAGCTCACCACCGGTGGTAGTGAACACTGAAGCTTTCTTT.

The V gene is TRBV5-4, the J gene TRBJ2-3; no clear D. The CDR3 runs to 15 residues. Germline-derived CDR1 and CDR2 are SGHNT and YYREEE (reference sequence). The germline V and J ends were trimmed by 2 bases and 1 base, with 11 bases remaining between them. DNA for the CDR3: TGTGCCAGCAGCTTAGTAGAAAGGGGCACAGATACGCAGTATTTT. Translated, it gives CASSLVERGTDTQYF.

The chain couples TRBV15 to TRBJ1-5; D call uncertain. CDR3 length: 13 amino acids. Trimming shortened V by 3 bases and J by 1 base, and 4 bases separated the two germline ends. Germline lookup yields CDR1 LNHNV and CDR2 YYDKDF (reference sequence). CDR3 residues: CATSRQSNQPQHF. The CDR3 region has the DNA TGTGCCACCAGCAGGCAAAGCAATCAGCCCCAGCATTTT.

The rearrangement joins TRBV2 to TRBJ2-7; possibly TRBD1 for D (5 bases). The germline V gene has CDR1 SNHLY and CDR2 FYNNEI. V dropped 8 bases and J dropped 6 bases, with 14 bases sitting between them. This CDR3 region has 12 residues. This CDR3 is CASGLRGGEQYF. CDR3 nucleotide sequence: TGTGCCAGCGGTTTAAGGGGCGGCGAGCAGTACTTC.

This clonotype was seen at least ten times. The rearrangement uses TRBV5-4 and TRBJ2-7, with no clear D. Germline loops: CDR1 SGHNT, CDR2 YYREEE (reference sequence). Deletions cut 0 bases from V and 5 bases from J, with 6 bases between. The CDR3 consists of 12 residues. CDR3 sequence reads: CASSLERDEQYF. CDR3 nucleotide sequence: TGTGCCAGCAGCTTGGAAAGAGACGAGCAGTACTTC.

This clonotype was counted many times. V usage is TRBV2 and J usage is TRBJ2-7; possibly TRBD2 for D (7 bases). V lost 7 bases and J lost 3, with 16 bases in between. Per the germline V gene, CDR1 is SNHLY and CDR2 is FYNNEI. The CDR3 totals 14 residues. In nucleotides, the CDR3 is TGTGCCAGCATCGAGGGGGGGGAATTCTACGAGCAGTACTTC. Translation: CASIEGGEFYEQYF.

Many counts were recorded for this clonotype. CDR3 in amino acids: CASSPYGSSYEQYF. The CDR3 coding sequence is TGTGCCAGCTCACCATACGGTAGCTCCTACGAGCAGTACTTC. This chain uses TRBV18 with TRBJ2-7; D is unresolved. The CDR3 contains 14 residues. V lost 2 bases and J 0 bases, leaving 8 bases between the germline ends. CDR1 is KGHSH and CDR2 is LQKENI in the germline V gene.

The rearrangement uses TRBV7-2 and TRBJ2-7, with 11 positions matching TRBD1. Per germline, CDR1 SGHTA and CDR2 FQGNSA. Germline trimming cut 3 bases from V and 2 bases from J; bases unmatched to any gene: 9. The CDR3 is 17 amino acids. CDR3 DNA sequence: TGTGCCAGCAGCTTTCCGGGACAGGGGGACAGAACCTACGAGCAGTACTTC. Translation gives CASSFPGQGDRTYEQYF.

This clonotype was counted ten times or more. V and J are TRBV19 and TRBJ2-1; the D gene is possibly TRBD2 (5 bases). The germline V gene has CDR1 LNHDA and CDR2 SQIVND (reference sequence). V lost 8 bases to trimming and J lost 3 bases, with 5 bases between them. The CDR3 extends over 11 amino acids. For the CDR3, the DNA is TGTGCCAGTGGGAGCTACAATGAGCAGTTCTTC. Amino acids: CASGSYNEQFF. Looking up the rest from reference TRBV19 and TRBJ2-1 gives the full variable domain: DGGITQSPKYLFRKEGQNVTLSCEQNLNHDAMYWYRQDPGQGLRLIYYSQIVNDFQKGDIAEGYSVSREKKESFPLTVTSAQKNPTAFYLCASGSYNEQFFGPGTRLTVL.

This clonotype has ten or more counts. CDR3 sequence (DNA): TGTGCCAGCAGCCCCCTAGGGAGACGAATGAACACTGAAGCTTTCTTT. This gives the protein CASSPLGRRMNTEAFF. This chain uses TRBV12-3 or TRBV12-4 with TRBJ1-1; D is unclear. The CDR3 is 16 amino acids. Trimming took off 6 bases at V and 0 bases at J, with 17 bases between the two ends.

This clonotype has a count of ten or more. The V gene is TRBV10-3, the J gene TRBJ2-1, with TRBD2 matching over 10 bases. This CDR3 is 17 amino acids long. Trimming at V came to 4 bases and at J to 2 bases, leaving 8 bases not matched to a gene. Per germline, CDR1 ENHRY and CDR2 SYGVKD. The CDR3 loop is CAISGGLAGAPYNEQFF. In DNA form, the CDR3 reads TGTGCCATCAGTGGGGGTCTAGCGGGAGCCCCCTACAATGAGCAGTTCTTC.

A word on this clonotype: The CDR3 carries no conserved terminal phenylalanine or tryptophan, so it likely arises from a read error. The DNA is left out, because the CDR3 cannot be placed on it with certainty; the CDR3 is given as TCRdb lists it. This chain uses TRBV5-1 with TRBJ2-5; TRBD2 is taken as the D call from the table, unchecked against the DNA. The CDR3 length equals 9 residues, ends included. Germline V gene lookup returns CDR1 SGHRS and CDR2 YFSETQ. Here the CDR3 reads CASRRAAAL.

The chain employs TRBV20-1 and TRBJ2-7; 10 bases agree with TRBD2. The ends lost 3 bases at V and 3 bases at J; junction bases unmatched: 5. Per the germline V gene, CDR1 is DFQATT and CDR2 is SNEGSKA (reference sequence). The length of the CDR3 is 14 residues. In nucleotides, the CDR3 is TGCAGTGCTAGTACTAGCGGGATCAACTACGAGCAGTACTTC. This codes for CSASTSGINYEQYF.

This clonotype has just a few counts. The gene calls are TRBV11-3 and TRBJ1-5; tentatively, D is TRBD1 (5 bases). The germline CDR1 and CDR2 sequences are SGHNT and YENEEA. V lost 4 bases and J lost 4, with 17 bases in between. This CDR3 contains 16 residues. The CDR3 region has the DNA TGTGCCAGCAGCTCCCCGGGGGGGGGGGTAAATCAGCCCCAGCATTTT. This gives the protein CASSSPGGGVNQPQHF. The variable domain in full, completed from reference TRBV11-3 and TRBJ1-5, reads EAGVVQSPRYKIIEKKQPVAFWCNPISGHNTLYWYLQNLGQGPELLIRYENEEAVDDSQLPKDRFSAERLKGVDSTLKIQPAELGDSAVYLCASSSPGGGVNQPQHFGDGTRLSIL.

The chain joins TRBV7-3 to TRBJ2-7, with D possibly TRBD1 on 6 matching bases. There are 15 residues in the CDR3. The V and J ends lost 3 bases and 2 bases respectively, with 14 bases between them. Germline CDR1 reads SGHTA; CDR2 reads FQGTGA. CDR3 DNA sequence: TGTGCCAGCAGCTTTCAAGGGGGAGCCCCCTACGAGCAGTACTTC. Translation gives CASSFQGGAPYEQYF. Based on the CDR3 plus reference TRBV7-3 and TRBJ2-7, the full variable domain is GAGVSQTPSNKVTEKGKYVELRCDPISGHTALYWYRQSLGQGPEFLIYFQGTGAADDSGLPNDRFFAVRPEGSVSTLKIQRTERGDSAVYLCASSFQGGAPYEQYFGPGTRLTVT.

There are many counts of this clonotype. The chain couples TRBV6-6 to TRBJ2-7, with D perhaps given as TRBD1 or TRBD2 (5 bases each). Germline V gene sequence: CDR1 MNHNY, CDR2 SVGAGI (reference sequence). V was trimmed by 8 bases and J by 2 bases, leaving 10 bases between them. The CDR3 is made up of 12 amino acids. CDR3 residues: CASSGRTYEQYF. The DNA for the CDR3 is TGTGCCAGCTCAGGGAGAACCTACGAGCAGTACTTC.

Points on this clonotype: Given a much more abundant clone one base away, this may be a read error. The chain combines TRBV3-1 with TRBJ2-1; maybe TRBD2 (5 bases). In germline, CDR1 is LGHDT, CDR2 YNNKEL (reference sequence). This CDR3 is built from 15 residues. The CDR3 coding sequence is TGTGCCAGCAGCGAAGAGGGAGCTGCCTACGATGAGCAGTTCTTC. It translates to CASSEEGAAYDEQFF.

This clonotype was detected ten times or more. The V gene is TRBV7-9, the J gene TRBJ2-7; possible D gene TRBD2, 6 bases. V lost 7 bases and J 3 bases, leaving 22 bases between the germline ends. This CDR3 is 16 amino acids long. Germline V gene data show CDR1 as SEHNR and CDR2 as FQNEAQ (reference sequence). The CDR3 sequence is CASNKWDGGGDYEQYF. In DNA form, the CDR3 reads TGTGCCAGCAACAAATGGGACGGGGGAGGAGACTACGAGCAGTACTTC.

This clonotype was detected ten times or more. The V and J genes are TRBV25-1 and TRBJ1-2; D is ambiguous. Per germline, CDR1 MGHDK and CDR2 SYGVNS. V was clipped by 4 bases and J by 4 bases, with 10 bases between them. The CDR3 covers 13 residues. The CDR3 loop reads CASSGTDFYGYTF. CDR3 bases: TGTGCCAGCAGTGGGACGGATTTCTATGGCTACACCTTC.

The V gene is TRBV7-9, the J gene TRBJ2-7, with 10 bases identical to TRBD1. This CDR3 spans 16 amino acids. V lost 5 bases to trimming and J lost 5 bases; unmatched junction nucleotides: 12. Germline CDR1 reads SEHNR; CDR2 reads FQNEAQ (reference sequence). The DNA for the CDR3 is TGTGCCAGCAGCCGCCTCCGGGACAGGGGCCGAAACGAGCAGTACTTC. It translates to CASSRLRDRGRNEQYF.

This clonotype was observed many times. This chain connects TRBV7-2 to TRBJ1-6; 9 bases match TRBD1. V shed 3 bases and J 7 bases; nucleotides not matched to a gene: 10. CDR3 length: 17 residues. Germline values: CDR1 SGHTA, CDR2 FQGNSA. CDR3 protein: CASSLSRDRVGNSPLHF. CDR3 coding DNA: TGTGCCAGCAGCTTGTCCCGGGACAGGGTAGGGAATTCACCCCTCCACTTT.

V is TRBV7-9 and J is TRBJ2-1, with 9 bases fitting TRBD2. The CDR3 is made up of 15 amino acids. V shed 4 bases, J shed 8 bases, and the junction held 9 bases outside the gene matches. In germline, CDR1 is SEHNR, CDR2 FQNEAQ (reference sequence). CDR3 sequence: CASSSLAGPVDEQFF. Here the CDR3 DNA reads TGTGCCAGCAGCTCTCTAGCGGGGCCTGTGGATGAGCAGTTCTTC.

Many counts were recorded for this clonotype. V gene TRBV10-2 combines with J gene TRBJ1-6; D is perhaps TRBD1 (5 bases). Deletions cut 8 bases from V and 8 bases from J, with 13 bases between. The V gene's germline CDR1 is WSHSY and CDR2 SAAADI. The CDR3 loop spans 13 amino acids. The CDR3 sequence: CASWSGTDSPLHF. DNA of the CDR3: TGCGCCAGCTGGTCAGGGACGGATTCACCCCTCCACTTT.